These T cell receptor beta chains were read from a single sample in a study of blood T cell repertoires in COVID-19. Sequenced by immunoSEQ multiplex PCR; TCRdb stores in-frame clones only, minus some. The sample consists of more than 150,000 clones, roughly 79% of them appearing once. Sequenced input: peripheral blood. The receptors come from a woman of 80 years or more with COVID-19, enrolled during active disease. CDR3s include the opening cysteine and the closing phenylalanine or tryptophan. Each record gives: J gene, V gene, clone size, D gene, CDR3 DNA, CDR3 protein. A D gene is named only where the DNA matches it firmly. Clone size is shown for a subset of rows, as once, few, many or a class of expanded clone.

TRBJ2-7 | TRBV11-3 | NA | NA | TGTGCCAGCAGCGATAGACAGACCTACGAGCAGTACTTC | CASSDRQTYEQYF
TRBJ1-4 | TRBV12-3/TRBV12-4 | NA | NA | TGTGCCAGCAGTTTGGCCGGGGGAGAAAAACTGTTTTTT | CASSLAGGEKLFF
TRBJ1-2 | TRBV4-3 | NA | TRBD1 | TGCGCCAGCAGCGAAGGGACAGGGGGGGACTATGGCTACACCTTC | CASSEGTGGDYGYTF
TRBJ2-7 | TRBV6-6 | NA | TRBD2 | TGTGCCAGCAGTTCTAGCGGGGGGCCCTCCTACGAGCAGTACTTC | CASSSSGGPSYEQYF
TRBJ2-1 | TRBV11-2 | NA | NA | TGTGCCAGCAGCTTATTGGCTAGTAATAGCAATGAGCAGTTCTTC | CASSLLASNSNEQFF
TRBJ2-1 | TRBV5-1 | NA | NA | TGCGCCAGCAGCTTGTCGTACGGGAATTCCTACAATGAGCAGTTCTTC | CASSLSYGNSYNEQFF
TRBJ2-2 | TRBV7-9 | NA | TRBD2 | TGTGCCAGCAGCTTAGCCCGACTAGCGGGAGGGCCGGGCACCGGGGAGCTGTTTTTT | CASSLARLAGGPGTGELFF
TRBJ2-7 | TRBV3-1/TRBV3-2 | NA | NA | TGTGCCAGCAGCGACCGGGACAAAATCCCCTACGAGCAGTACTTC | CASSDRDKIPYEQYF
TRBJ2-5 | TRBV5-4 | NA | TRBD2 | TGTGCCAGCAGACGGGGGGGCGAGGGGGAGACCCAGTACTTC | CASRRGGEGETQYF
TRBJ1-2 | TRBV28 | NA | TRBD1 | TGTGCCAGCAGTTCTCTCGGGACAGGCCTCTATGGCTACACCTTC | CASSSLGTGLYGYTF
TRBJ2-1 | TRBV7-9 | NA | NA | TGTGCCAGCAGCTTAATTGGGCAGGGGCAGTTCTTC | CASSLIGQGQFF
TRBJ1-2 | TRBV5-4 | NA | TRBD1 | TGTGCCAGCAGCTCGCCGGAGACAGGGTACTATGGCTACACCTTC | CASSSPETGYYGYTF
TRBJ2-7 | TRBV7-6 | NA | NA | TGTGCCAGCAGCTCCGAACTGGGGCCCACCTACGAGCAGTACTTC | CASSSELGPTYEQYF
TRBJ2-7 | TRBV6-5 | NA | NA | TGTGCCAGCAGGCCGGGACGCAGGGGCTACGAGCAGTACTTC | CASRPGRRGYEQYF
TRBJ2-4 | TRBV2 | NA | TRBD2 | TGTGCCAGCAGAGAAGGGACTAGCGGGAGTATCGGAAACATTCAGTACTTC | CASREGTSGSIGNIQYF
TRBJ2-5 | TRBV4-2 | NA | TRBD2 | TGTGCCAGCAGCCCCGTGGTAGCGGGGGGGGGAGAGACCCAGTACTTC | CASSPVVAGGGETQYF
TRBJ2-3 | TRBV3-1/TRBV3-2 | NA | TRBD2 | TGTGCCAGCAGCCATAATAGCGGGGGGGGAGCAGATACGCAGTATTTT | CASSHNSGGGADTQYF
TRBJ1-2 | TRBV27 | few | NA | TGTGCCAGCAGTTTACGGCAGGGCTTCTATGGCTACACCTTC | CASSLRQGFYGYTF
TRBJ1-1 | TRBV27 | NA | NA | TGTGCCAGCAGCCTCTACGGGGAGGGCACTGAAGCTTTCTTT | CASSLYGEGTEAFF
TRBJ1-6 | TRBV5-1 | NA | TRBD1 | TGCGCCAGCAGCTTGGTGGGCAACCGGGACAGGGCCCTCCACTTT | CASSLVGNRDRALHF
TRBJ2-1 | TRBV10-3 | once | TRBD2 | TGTGCCATCAGTGAGTCCACTAGCGGGAGATGGACTGAGCAGTTCTTC | CAISESTSGRWTEQFF
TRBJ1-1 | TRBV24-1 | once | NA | TGTGCCACCAGTGATTTGCGGGGGACTGAAGCTTTCTTT | CATSDLRGTEAFF
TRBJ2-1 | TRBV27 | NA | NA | TGTGCCAGCAGTTTCCGGGGGTACAATGAGCAGTTCTTC | CASSFRGYNEQFF
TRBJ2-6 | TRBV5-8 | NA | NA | TGTGCCAGCAGCCCCAGGGTCTCTGGGGCCAACGTCCTGACTTTC | CASSPRVSGANVLTF
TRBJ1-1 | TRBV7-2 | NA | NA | TGTGCCAGCAGCACCCAGGGGAACACTGAAGCTTTCTTT | CASSTQGNTEAFF
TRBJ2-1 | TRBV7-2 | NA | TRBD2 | TGTGCCAGCAGCTCTAGCGGGGGTAGCTACAATGAGCAGTTCTTC | CASSSSGGSYNEQFF
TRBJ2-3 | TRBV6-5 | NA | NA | TGTGCCAGCAGTTACGAGAGCGGAACTAGCACAGATACGCAGTATTTT | CASSYESGTSTDTQYF
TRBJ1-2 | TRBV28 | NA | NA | TGTGCCAGCAGAGGCGGATGGCCGGGCTATGGCTACACCTTC | CASRGGWPGYGYTF
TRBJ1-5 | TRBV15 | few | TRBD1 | TGTGCCACCAGCAGAAAGGGGGCCGGGGAGCCCCAGCATTTT | CATSRKGAGEPQHF
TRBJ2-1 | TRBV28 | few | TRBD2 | TGTGCCAGCAGTCCGTGGGGGGGACACAATGAGCAGTTCTTC | CASSPWGGHNEQFF
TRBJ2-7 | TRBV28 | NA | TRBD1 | TGTGCCAGCAGTTCCGGGCCGGGACAGGGGAACGAGCAGTACTTC | CASSSGPGQGNEQYF
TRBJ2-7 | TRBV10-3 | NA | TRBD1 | TGTGCCATCAGGCGGCTTACCGGGACAGCGACTTCCTACGAGCAGTACTTC | CAIRRLTGTATSYEQYF
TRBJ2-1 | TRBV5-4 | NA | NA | TGTGCCAGCAGCCGCACCGGTGAGCAGTTCTTC | CASSRTGEQFF
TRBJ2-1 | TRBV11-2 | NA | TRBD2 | TGTGCCAGCAGCTTAAGACGTAGCGGGAGTTTCAATGAGCAGTTCTTC | CASSLRRSGSFNEQFF
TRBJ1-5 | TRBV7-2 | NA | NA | TGTGCCAGCAGCTTAGTGGAGTTACAGCCCCAGCATTTT | CASSLVELQPQHF
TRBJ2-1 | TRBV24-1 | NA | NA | TGTGCCACCAGTGATTTGAGGCTAGGCCATGACAATGAGCAGTTCTTC | CATSDLRLGHDNEQFF
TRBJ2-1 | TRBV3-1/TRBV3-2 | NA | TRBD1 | TGTGCCAGCAGCCACCTCACGTCAGGGGGCAATGAGCAGTTCTTC | CASSHLTSGGNEQFF
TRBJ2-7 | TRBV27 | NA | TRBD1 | TGTGCCAGCAGTTTAAAGAGGGGGCTCGAGCAGTACTTC | CASSLKRGLEQYF
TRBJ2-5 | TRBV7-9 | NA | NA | TGTGCCAGCAGCTTAGGAGCATTACAGGACCAAGAGACCCAGTACTTC | CASSLGALQDQETQYF
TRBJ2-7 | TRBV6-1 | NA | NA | TGTGCCAGCAGTGAAGTTGGGGGCGCCTACGAGCAGTACTTC | CASSEVGGAYEQYF
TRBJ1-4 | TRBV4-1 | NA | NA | TGCGCCAGCAGCCAAGATCACAGGGAAGATGAAAAACTGTTTTTT | CASSQDHREDEKLFF
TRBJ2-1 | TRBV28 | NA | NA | TGTGCCACCTGGGGCGGACATTTAGATGAGCAGTTCTTC | CATWGGHLDEQFF
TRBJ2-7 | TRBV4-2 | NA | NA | TGTGCCAGCAGCCAAGAAACGTTTGGGGCAGGGGATCCCTACGAGCAGTACTTC | CASSQETFGAGDPYEQYF
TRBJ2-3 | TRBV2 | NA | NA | TGTGCCAGCCAGGATGGGGCCATAGTACCAGATACGCAGTATTTT | CASQDGAIVPDTQYF
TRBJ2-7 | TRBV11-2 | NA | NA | TGTGCCAGCAGCTTAGCGACAGATGAGCAGTACTTC | CASSLATDEQYF
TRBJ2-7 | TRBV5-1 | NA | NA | TGCGCCAGCAGCTTGGTCGGACATCTAGGGGAGCAGTACTTC | CASSLVGHLGEQYF
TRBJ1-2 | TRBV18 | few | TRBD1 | TGTGCCAGCTCACCACCGCGGACAGGGGGCGGCTATGGCTACACCTTC | CASSPPRTGGGYGYTF
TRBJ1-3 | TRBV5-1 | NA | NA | TGCGCCAGCAGCCACTCGACAAGCTCTGGAAACACCATATATTTT | CASSHSTSSGNTIYF
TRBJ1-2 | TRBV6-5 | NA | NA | TGTGCCAGCACACAGGGCGTGGGGTTTAGCAATGGCTACACCTTC | CASTQGVGFSNGYTF
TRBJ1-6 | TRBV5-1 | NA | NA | TGCGCCAGCAGCTTGGGGGGCAGGGAGGATAATTCACCCCTCCACTTT | CASSLGGREDNSPLHF
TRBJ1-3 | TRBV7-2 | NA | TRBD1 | TGTGCCAGCAGCTACTCCGGGACAGGTGGAAACACCATATATTTT | CASSYSGTGGNTIYF
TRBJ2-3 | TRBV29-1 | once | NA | TGCAGCGTAGCAGGGTTGAGCACAGATACGCAGTATTTT | CSVAGLSTDTQYF
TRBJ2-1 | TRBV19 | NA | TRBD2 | TGTGCCAGTAGTATAGTAGCGGGGGCCCAATCTGAGCAGTTCTTC | CASSIVAGAQSEQFF